This T cell receptor (beta chain) was obtained from a study of cytomegalovirus exposure and HLA in healthy donors. Worth noting for this clone: What it binds is unknown.

Whole-study findings and limits: A later analysis found that most CMV-associated TCR beta chains appeared HLA-restricted. Later analysis found that TCR beta chains associated with HLA were more clonally expanded than other, equally common chains.

Germline assignment: CDR1 SNHLY and CDR2 FYNNEI. The CDR3 covers 14 residues. V was clipped by 8 bases and J by 5 bases; unmatched bases: 9. A multiplex PCR was run with 60 Vbeta primers and 13 Jbeta primers. The data were produced by immunoSEQ multiplex PCR, yet TCRdb's version contains in-frame clones alone and is incomplete. Its table records just under 90,000 clones. Sequencing was done on a sample of PBMCs. This chain connects TRBV2 to TRBJ2-7; 10 nucleotides align to TRBD2. This receptor was obtained from a girl between 10 and 17 years old in good health and CMV-seropositive. The CDR3 protein is CASRAGTSEDEQYF. DNA for the CDR3: TGTGCCAGCCGGGCCGGGACTAGCGAAGACGAGCAGTACTTC. Variable domain in full (rest from reference TRBV2 and TRBJ2-7): EPEVTQTPSHQVTQMGQEVILRCVPISNHLYFYWYRQILGQKVEFLVSFYNNEISEKSEIFDDQFSVERPDGSNFTLKIRSTKLEDSAMYFCASRAGTSEDEQYFGPGTRLTVT.